This T cell receptor beta chain was sequenced during a study of T cell clones after liver transplantation. Study-level background: Pre-transplant mixed lymphocyte reactions yielded third-party-reactive TCRbeta sequences as comparators for graft-donor-reactive sequences. Patients counted as tolerant after at least one year off all immunosuppression, enzymes not exceeding twice normal.

TCRdb's copy holds only in-frame clones and misses some; the assay was immunoSEQ multiplex PCR. This repertoire shows about 80,000 clones, 70% to 85% found once; its top ten account for approximately 0.47%. Findings of the study overall: Small, mixed patient groups and varying post-transplant times limit these conclusions. Rather than being deleted, graft donor-reactive T cells may have moved into the graft.

In regard to this clone: What it recognizes is unknown.

The CDR3 covers 13 residues. Trimming took 1 base from V and 6 from J, leaving 9 bases between them. CDR1 KGHSH and CDR2 LQKENI come from the germline V gene. This rearrangement joins TRBV18 to TRBJ1-1; D not resolved. Sequenced here: CD4+ T cells from blood, sampled 45 to 46 months after liver transplant. The origin of this receptor is a human patient who received a liver transplant. A subset of T cells may come from the graft donor. The CDR3 sequence: CASSPRAGPEAFF. The CDR3 bases are TGTGCCAGCTCACCACGGGCAGGCCCTGAAGCTTTCTTT.